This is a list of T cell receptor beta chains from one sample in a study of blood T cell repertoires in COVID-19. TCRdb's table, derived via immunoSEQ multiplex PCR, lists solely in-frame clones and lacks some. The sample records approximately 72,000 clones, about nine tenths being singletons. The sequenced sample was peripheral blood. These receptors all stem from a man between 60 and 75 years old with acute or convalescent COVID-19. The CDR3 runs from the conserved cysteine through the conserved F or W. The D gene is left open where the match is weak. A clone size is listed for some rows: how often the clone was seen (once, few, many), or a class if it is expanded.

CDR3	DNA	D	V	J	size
CASSIGGPSTDTQYF	TGTGCCAGCAGCATCGGGGGGCCGAGCACAGATACGCAGTATTTT	-	TRBV14	TRBJ2-3	-
CASSSDSTGYGYTF	TGTGCCAGCAGCTCAGACTCGACGGGCTATGGCTACACCTTC	-	TRBV5-4	TRBJ1-2	-
CASTNSGGHDTGELFF	TGTGCCAGCACCAATAGCGGGGGGCATGACACCGGGGAGCTGTTTTTT	TRBD2	TRBV27	TRBJ2-2	-
CATSDPIAGGPTDTQYF	TGTGCCACCAGTGACCCCATAGCGGGGGGGCCCACAGATACGCAGTATTTT	TRBD2	TRBV24-1	TRBJ2-3	few
CASSLTGDEKLFF	TGTGCCAGCAGCTTGACAGGGGACGAAAAACTGTTTTTT	TRBD1	TRBV7-9	TRBJ1-4	-
CASSRQDLISTGELFF	TGCGCCAGCAGCCGACAGGACTTGATCAGCACCGGGGAGCTGTTTTTT	-	TRBV4-1	TRBJ2-2	-
CASSSTKKGQGRNYGYTF	TGTGCCAGCAGCTCGACTAAAAAAGGACAGGGGAGAAACTATGGCTACACCTTC	TRBD1	TRBV7-9	TRBJ1-2	-
CASSEFSGNTIYF	TGTGCCAGTAGTGAGTTCTCTGGAAACACCATATATTTT	-	TRBV27	TRBJ1-3	-
CASSRGIETDTQYF	TGTGCCAGCAGCCGAGGAATAGAAACAGATACGCAGTATTTT	-	TRBV5-4	TRBJ2-3	-
CASSRLQGDYGYTF	TGTGCCAGCAGCAGACTACAGGGCGACTATGGCTACACCTTC	-	TRBV5-4	TRBJ1-2	-
CASSLEGGADTQYF	TGTGCCAGCAGCTTAGAGGGGGGGGCCGATACGCAGTATTTT	-	TRBV11-2	TRBJ2-3	few
CASVFRGATDTQYF	TGTGCCAGCGTGTTTCGGGGGGCCACAGATACGCAGTATTTT	-	TRBV6-5	TRBJ2-3	-
CASSMGTLDGYTF	TGTGCCAGTAGTATGGGCACCCTCGATGGCTACACCTTC	-	TRBV19	TRBJ1-2	once
CSVDKSTGVQETQYF	TGCAGCGTTGATAAGTCGACAGGGGTACAAGAGACCCAGTACTTC	TRBD1	TRBV29-1	TRBJ2-5	-
CASSPPSLVNTEAFF	TGTGCCAGCTCACCACCCAGCCTAGTGAACACTGAAGCTTTCTTT	-	TRBV18	TRBJ1-1	-
CASSEGENTEAFF	TGTGCCAGCAGTGAAGGGGAGAACACTGAAGCTTTCTTT	-	TRBV6-4	TRBJ1-1	-
CASSPHGGQSYEQYF	TGCGCCAGCAGCCCACACGGTGGACAATCCTACGAGCAGTACTTC	-	TRBV4-1	TRBJ2-7	-
CASSTTGGREKLFF	TGTGCCAGCAGTACGACAGGGGGTAGAGAAAAACTGTTTTTT	TRBD1	TRBV2	TRBJ1-4	-
CASSWEEWSAEAFF	TGTGCCAGCAGCTGGGAGGAGTGGAGCGCTGAAGCTTTCTTT	-	TRBV7-8	TRBJ1-1	-
CASSENQNGYTF	TGTGCCAGCAGTGAAAATCAGAATGGCTACACCTTC	-	TRBV6-1	TRBJ1-2	-
CASSELVRGGDTQYF	TGTGCCAGCAGTGAACTGGTCAGGGGAGGGGATACGCAGTATTTT	-	TRBV6-1	TRBJ2-3	once
CASSVSPGTSYIQYF	TGTGCCAGCAGCGTATCTCCGGGAACCTCTTACATTCAGTACTTC	-	TRBV9	TRBJ2-4	-
CATKAGGEFATQYF	TGTGCCACCAAAGCGGGGGGGGAGTTTGCTACGCAGTATTTT	TRBD2	TRBV6-6	TRBJ2-3	-
CASSPDRDNQPQHF	TGTGCCAGCTCACCGGACAGGGACAATCAGCCCCAGCATTTT	TRBD1	TRBV18	TRBJ1-5	-
CASSLGGPTGYTEAFF	TGTGCCAGCAGCTTGGGGGGTCCGACAGGTTACACTGAAGCTTTCTTT	-	TRBV5-6	TRBJ1-1	-
CASSLFWASNEKLFF	TGTGCCAGCAGTTTATTTTGGGCATCGAATGAAAAACTGTTTTTT	-	TRBV27	TRBJ1-4	-
CASSSDRNQPQHF	TGTGCCAGCAGCAGCGACAGAAATCAGCCCCAGCATTTT	-	TRBV7-6	TRBJ1-5	-
CASSSQSIGTEAFF	TGCGCCAGCAGCTCACAGAGTATCGGCACTGAAGCTTTCTTT	-	TRBV5-1	TRBJ1-1	-
CASSSTGTDTQYF	TGTGCCAGCAGCTCGACAGGCACAGATACGCAGTATTTT	-	TRBV5-4	TRBJ2-3	few
CASSLGHYNTGELFF	TGTGCCAGCAGCTTGGGGCACTACAACACCGGGGAGCTGTTTTTT	-	TRBV5-4	TRBJ2-2	few
CASRQVTGGQPQHF	TGCGCCAGCAGACAAGTTACGGGTGGGCAGCCCCAGCATTTT	-	TRBV4-1	TRBJ1-5	-
CASSRTGNSPLHF	TGTGCCAGCAGCCGGACAGGGAATTCACCCCTCCACTTT	TRBD1	TRBV11-3	TRBJ1-6	-
CAWSLNEKLFF	TGTGCCTGGAGCTTGAATGAAAAACTGTTTTTT	-	TRBV30	TRBJ1-4	-
CASSLSWGVSYEQYF	TGTGCCAGCAGCTTATCCTGGGGCGTCTCCTACGAGCAGTACTTC	-	TRBV7-2	TRBJ2-7	few
CASRGQGPNNQPQHF	TGTGCCAGCAGGGGCCAGGGGCCCAACAATCAGCCCCAGCATTTT	-	TRBV27	TRBJ1-5	-
CASGPATGSNTEAFF	TGTGCTAGTGGTCCTGCGACAGGGTCGAACACTGAAGCTTTCTTT	TRBD1	TRBV12-5	TRBJ1-1	-
CASSGGPAGEQYF	TGTGCCAGCAGCGGAGGACCGGCCGGCGAGCAGTACTTC	-	TRBV5-4	TRBJ2-7	few
CASSLDRGLNQPQHF	TGTGCCAGCAGTCTTGACAGGGGGCTCAATCAGCCCCAGCATTTT	TRBD1	TRBV2	TRBJ1-5	-
CATSDPGYQETQYF	TGTGCCACCAGTGACCCAGGGTATCAAGAGACCCAGTACTTC	-	TRBV24-1	TRBJ2-5	-
CASTNLPPRGDNEQFF	TGTGCCAGCACTAACCTCCCTCCCAGGGGGGATAATGAGCAGTTCTTC	-	TRBV18	TRBJ2-1	once
CASSDGYSGNTIYF	TGTGCCAGCAGTGACGGGTATTCTGGAAACACCATATATTTT	-	TRBV2	TRBJ1-3	-
CASSGQGPTGTDTQYF	TGCGCCAGCAGCGGACAGGGGCCGACCGGTACAGATACGCAGTATTTT	TRBD1	TRBV4-1	TRBJ2-3	-
CASSQEWTGRETQYF	TGTGCCAGCAGCCAAGAGTGGACAGGGAGAGAGACCCAGTACTTC	TRBD1	TRBV14	TRBJ2-5	-
CASSPSRLWDTEAFF	TGTGCCAGCAGCCCCTCCAGGCTGTGGGACACTGAAGCTTTCTTT	-	TRBV11-2	TRBJ1-1	-
CASSSEYEQYF	TGTGCCAGCAGCTCAGAATACGAGCAGTACTTC	-	TRBV6-6	TRBJ2-7	-
CASRTDAYEQYF	TGCGCCAGCAGAACAGATGCCTACGAGCAGTACTTC	-	TRBV5-1	TRBJ2-7	few
CASRQGGQPQHF	TGTGCCAGCAGACAGGGGGGCCAGCCCCAGCATTTT	TRBD1	TRBV6-5	TRBJ1-5	-
CASSEFYFRDTSYEQYF	TGTGCCAGCAGTGAATTTTATTTCCGGGACACCTCCTACGAGCAGTACTTC	-	TRBV6-1	TRBJ2-7	once
CASSEYRVGNQPQHF	TGTGCCAGCAGTGAGTACAGGGTCGGCAATCAGCCCCAGCATTTT	-	TRBV2	TRBJ1-5	-
CASRARWPQHF	TGTGCCAGCAGGGCTAGATGGCCCCAGCATTTT	-	TRBV6-6	TRBJ1-5	-